These 16 T cell receptor beta chains share one sample of origin, sequenced in a study of response to subunit inactivated influenza vaccine. TCRdb fed the RT-PCR reads into MiXCR, producing one record per CDR3 protein. The repertoire consists of a few hundred thousand distinct CDR3 sequences, with about 20% occurring once and the leading ten covering around a tenth. The source was PBMCs from blood, collected about 20 months after vaccination. The source of these receptors is a man between 50 and 69 years old who received an inactivated influenza vaccine.

The V and J genes are TRBV20-1 and TRBJ2-3; a possible D gene is TRBD2 (6 bases). CDR1 and CDR2 (germline): DFQATT, SNEGSKA (reference sequence). The V and J ends lost 8 bases and 5 bases respectively, with 20 bases between them. There are 14 residues in the CDR3. CDR3 residues: CSQRVTGGGDTQYF. The CDR3 DNA is TGCAGTCAGAGGGTCACCGGGGGAGGAGATACGCAGTATTTT.

V is TRBV20-1 and J is TRBJ1-5, with 9 positions matching TRBD1. The CDR3 is 15 amino acids. Germline loops: CDR1 DFQATT, CDR2 SNEGSKA (reference sequence). V was pared by 1 base and J by 4 bases, with 5 bases of the junction left unmatched. CDR3 residues: CSARVGQGVNQPQHF. The CDR3 DNA is TGCAGTGCTAGAGTGGGACAGGGCGTAAATCAGCCCCAGCATTTT.

The chain combines TRBV6-5 with TRBJ2-1; no firm D call. The CDR3 covers 15 residues. V shed 0 bases and J shed 9 bases, with 15 bases lying between them. The germline V gene has CDR1 MNHEY and CDR2 SVGAGI. The CDR3 is CASSYSKASPGEQFF. As DNA, the CDR3 is TGTGCCAGCAGTTACTCGAAGGCTTCTCCGGGTGAGCAGTTCTTC.

The sample holds many counts of this clonotype. In DNA form, the CDR3 reads TGTGCCAGCAGCACCGGGGGGTACGGTGGCTACACCTTC. It translates to CASSTGGYGGYTF. This rearrangement joins TRBV7-8 to TRBJ1-2; the D gene is possibly TRBD1 (5 bases). Trimming shortened V by 5 bases and J by 7 bases, and 14 bases separated the two germline ends. The germline CDR1 and CDR2 sequences are SGHVS and FQNEAQ. The CDR3 loop spans 13 amino acids.

The sample holds a few counts of this clonotype. The V call is TRBV6-5, the J call TRBJ2-7, with D tentatively TRBD1 (5 bases). The length of the CDR3 is 14 residues. Germline V gene sequence: CDR1 MNHEY, CDR2 SVGAGI. Between the trimmed V and J ends, which lost 2 bases and 4 bases, there was a span of 12 bases. CDR3 in amino acids: CASSYVQGRYEQYF. The CDR3 DNA reads as TGTGCCAGCAGTTACGTTCAGGGAAGATACGAGCAGTACTTC.

This clonotype was seen only a few times. The chain carries TRBV5-1 and TRBJ1-1, with unresolved D. The germline CDR1 and CDR2 sequences are SGHRS and YFSETQ. The CDR3 contains 14 residues. With 0 bases removed from V and 5 bases from J, the gap between germline ends came to 11 bases. The CDR3 coding sequence is TGCGCCAGCAGCTTGGCCAAGGGAAGGACTGAAGCTTTCTTT. This codes for CASSLAKGRTEAFF.

The J gene is TRBJ2-1, the V gene TRBV11-2, with D unclear. The CDR3 runs to 16 residues. Trimming shortened V by 0 bases and J by 4 bases, and 13 bases separated the two germline ends. The germline V gene has CDR1 SGHAT and CDR2 FQNNGV. The CDR3: CASSLEGLPLYNEQFF. In nucleotides, the CDR3 is TGTGCCAGCAGCTTAGAGGGTCTTCCCCTTTACAATGAGCAGTTCTTC.

This clonotype was recorded many times. This chain uses TRBV3-1 with TRBJ1-1, with a possible D match to TRBD1 (5 bases). CDR1 is LGHDT and CDR2 is YNNKEL in the germline V gene (reference sequence). This CDR3 has 13 amino acids. Trimming removed 10 bases from V and 4 bases from J, with 16 bases in between. CDR3 region: CATRSREVTEAFF. The CDR3 nucleotides read TGTGCCACTAGATCCAGGGAGGTCACTGAAGCTTTCTTT. The full variable domain, in which reference TRBV3-1 and TRBJ1-1 provide the parts outside the CDR3, is DTAVSQTPKYLVTQMGNDKSIKCEQNLGHDTMYWYKQDSKKFLKIMFSYNNKELIINETVPNRFSPKSPDKAHLNLHINSLELGDSAVYFCATRSREVTEAFFGQGTRLTVV.

As to this clonotype: A much larger clone lies a single base off, so this may be a read error. The chain combines TRBV7-8 with TRBJ1-1, with 8 bases aligning to TRBD1. The germline V gene has CDR1 SGHVS and CDR2 FQNEAQ. The CDR3 loop spans 17 amino acids. CDR3 nucleotide sequence: TGTGCCAGCAGCTTATTGCCGCATACAACAGGGGGGGGTGAAGCTTCCTTT. It specifies CASSLLPHTTGGGEASF.

V usage is TRBV6-1 and J usage is TRBJ1-2; tentatively, D is TRBD1 (6 bases). The CDR3 contains 13 residues. V lost 6 bases and J 1 base, leaving 9 bases between the germline ends. CDR1 and CDR2 (germline): MNHNS, SASEGT. CDR3 residues: CASRLDSNYGYTF. CDR3 nucleotides: TGTGCCAGCAGACTGGACAGTAACTATGGCTACACCTTC.

The chain employs TRBV7-9 and TRBJ2-1; the D is unclear. V shed 2 bases and J shed 9 bases, with 14 bases lying between them. This CDR3 comprises 14 residues. CDR1 and CDR2 from the germline V gene are SEHNR and FQNEAQ (reference sequence). In DNA form, the CDR3 reads TGTGCCAGCAGCTTACAGGTGAATAACGGTGAGCAGTTCTTC. The encoded protein is CASSLQVNNGEQFF.

This rearrangement joins TRBV11-2 to TRBJ2-7; possible D gene TRBD2, 5 bases. In germline, CDR1 is SGHAT, CDR2 FQNNGV. Trimming cost V 5 bases and J 4 bases, with 18 bases left between them. This CDR3 is 15 amino acids long. CDR3 region: CASSINSGEVYEQYF. As DNA, the CDR3 is TGTGCCAGCAGCATAAACAGCGGCGAGGTATACGAGCAGTACTTC.

The chain recombines TRBV3-1 with TRBJ1-2; D is ambiguous. The V end lost 4 bases, the J end lost 13 bases, and 16 bases lay between the germline ends. The germline gives CDR1 LGHDT, CDR2 YNNKEL (reference sequence). The CDR3 runs 12 residues. This chain's CDR3 is CASSRDSVTTTF. CDR3 DNA: TGTGCCAGCAGCCGAGATTCGGTAACCACCACCTTC.

This clonotype was observed a handful of times. For the CDR3, the DNA is TGCAGCGTAGGGACAGGCTCCTACGAGCAGTACTTC. Protein: CSVGTGSYEQYF. V and J are TRBV29-1 and TRBJ2-7; 8 nucleotides agree with TRBD1. The CDR3 has 12 amino acids. V was clipped by 6 bases and J by 0 bases; unmatched bases: 1. CDR1 and CDR2 (germline): SQVTM, ANQGSEA.

The table lists this clonotype with many counts. This sequence joins TRBV12-3 or TRBV12-4 and TRBJ1-6; possible D gene TRBD1, 5 bases. CDR3 length: 15 amino acids. V lost 6 bases, J lost 5 bases, and 14 bases lay in between. CDR3 coding DNA: TGTGCCAGCAGCGGGTGGGGGACCAATAATTCACCCCTCCACTTT. Translated: CASSGWGTNNSPLHF.

This chain uses TRBV10-3 with TRBJ1-5; tentatively, D is TRBD1 (6 bases). This CDR3 spans 21 amino acids. The V end was cut by 3 bases, the J end by 2 bases, with 29 bases between. Germline V lookup: CDR1 ENHRY, CDR2 SYGVKD. The CDR3 region is CAISEHGVAGDIGIGNQPQHF. The CDR3 DNA sequence: TGTGCCATCAGTGAACACGGAGTGGCCGGGGACATAGGGATAGGCAATCAGCCCCAGCATTTT.